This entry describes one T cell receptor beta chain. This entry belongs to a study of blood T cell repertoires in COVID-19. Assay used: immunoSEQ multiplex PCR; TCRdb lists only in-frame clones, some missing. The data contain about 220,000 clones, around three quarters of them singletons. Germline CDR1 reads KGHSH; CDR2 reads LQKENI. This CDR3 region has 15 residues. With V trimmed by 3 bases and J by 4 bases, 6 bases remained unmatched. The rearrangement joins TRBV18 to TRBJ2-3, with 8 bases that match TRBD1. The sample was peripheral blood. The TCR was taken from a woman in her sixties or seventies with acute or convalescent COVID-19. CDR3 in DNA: TGTGCCAGCTCACCTCAGGACAGGGCGGCAGATACGCAGTATTTT. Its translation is CASSPQDRAADTQYF.